A selection of T cell receptor beta chains follows, all from one sample in a study of CD8 T cells in ankylosing spondylitis. TCRdb re-derived calls from the 5' RACE reads in MiXCR, one entry per CDR3 protein. The sample carries about 42,000 distinct CDR3 sequences, under 4.5% recorded once. The specimen sequenced was blood, either unsorted or a sorted T cell fraction (not recorded which). These receptors were collected from a female donor with ankylosing spondylitis or in good health (not recorded which). The CDR3 runs from the conserved cysteine through the conserved F or W. The D gene is left open where the match is weak. A clone size is listed for some rows: how often the clone was seen (once, few, many), or a class if it is expanded.

j_call	d_call	clone_size	v_call	cdr3_aa	cdr3_nt
TRBJ2-7	TRBD2	-	TRBV9	CASSPQAGGVGYEQYF	TGTGCCAGCAGCCCCCAGGCCGGGGGGGTTGGTTACGAGCAGTACTTC
TRBJ2-1	TRBD1	many	TRBV9	CASESTGGSNEQFF	TGTGCCAGCGAATCCACAGGGGGGTCCAATGAGCAGTTCTTC
TRBJ1-2	-	medium-sized	TRBV9	CASSPRLLREAGYTF	TGTGCCAGCAGCCCACGACTACTCCGAGAGGCTGGCTACACCTTC
TRBJ2-3	-	many	TRBV9	CASSVASTDTQYF	TGTGCCAGCAGCGTGGCTAGCACAGATACGCAGTATTTT
TRBJ2-3	-	many	TRBV9	CASSVGGSPDTQYF	TGTGCCAGCAGCGTAGGAGGTAGCCCAGATACGCAGTATTTT
TRBJ1-2	TRBD1	many	TRBV9	CASSGGQGASFYGYTF	TGTGCCAGCAGCGGGGGACAGGGGGCGAGTTTCTATGGCTACACCTTC
TRBJ2-3	-	many	TRBV9	CASSVESGFTDTQYF	TGTGCCAGCAGCGTAGAATCAGGTTTCACAGATACGCAGTATTTT
TRBJ2-3	-	-	TRBV9	CASSVHSATTDTQYF	TGTGCCAGCAGCGTACATTCCGCTACCACAGATACGCAGTATTTT
TRBJ2-3	-	many	TRBV9	CASSVAPRGIGATDTQYF	TGTGCCAGCAGCGTAGCCCCCCGAGGGATCGGGGCCACAGATACGCAGTATTTT
TRBJ1-2	TRBD1	few	TRBV9	CASSGDRGKVSNYGYTF	TGTGCCAGCAGCGGTGACAGGGGGAAGGTTTCTAACTATGGCTACACCTTC
TRBJ1-4	-	many	TRBV9	CASSPGRTEKLFF	TGTGCCAGCAGCCCGGGACGGACCGAAAAACTGTTTTTT
TRBJ2-3	TRBD2	many	TRBV9	CASSPPHGLAGGPGTDTQYF	TGTGCCAGCAGCCCCCCCCACGGACTAGCGGGGGGGCCGGGTACAGATACGCAGTATTTT
TRBJ2-5	-	few	TRBV9	CASSVAGSNQETQYF	TGTGCCAGCAGCGTAGCCGGGTCCAATCAAGAGACCCAGTACTTC
TRBJ1-2	-	many	TRBV9	CASSHNRADLGYTF	TGTGCCAGCAGCCACAACCGTGCGGATCTTGGCTACACCTTC
TRBJ2-1	-	many	TRBV9	CASSVEKIKSSYNEQFF	TGTGCCAGCAGCGTAGAGAAGATTAAGAGCTCCTACAATGAGCAGTTCTTC
TRBJ2-2	TRBD2	many	TRBV9	CASSVGGGGPHSNTGELFF	TGTGCCAGCAGCGTAGGTGGCGGGGGGCCCCATTCGAACACCGGGGAGCTGTTTTTT
TRBJ1-5	-	-	TRBV9	CASSSTPGDQPQHF	TGTGCCAGCAGCTCTACTCCTGGGGATCAGCCCCAGCATTTT
TRBJ2-1	-	few	TRBV9	CASSVVRAGGEQFF	TGTGCCAGCAGCGTAGTACGGGCTGGCGGGGAGCAGTTCTTC
TRBJ2-5	TRBD2	many	TRBV9	CASSPAGEVGTQYF	TGTGCCAGCAGCCCGGCGGGGGAGGTTGGGACCCAGTACTTC
TRBJ2-1	TRBD1	many	TRBV9	CASSKTGTGVYNEQFF	TGTGCCAGCAGCAAAACCGGGACAGGTGTCTACAATGAGCAGTTCTTC
TRBJ2-3	-	many	TRBV9	CASSPRSRAAGTDTQYF	TGTGCCAGCAGCCCCAGGAGTAGGGCAGCTGGCACAGATACGCAGTATTTT
TRBJ1-2	TRBD1	many	TRBV9	CASSVGPQGARGYTF	TGTGCCAGCAGCGTAGGTCCCCAGGGGGCGCGAGGCTACACCTTC
TRBJ2-3	TRBD2	many	TRBV9	CASSGRGDSTDTQYF	TGTGCCAGCAGCGGGCGGGGGGACAGCACAGATACGCAGTATTTT
TRBJ2-2	TRBD1	many	TRBV9	CASSGRTGINTGELFF	TGTGCCAGCAGCGGGAGGACAGGGATAAACACCGGGGAGCTGTTTTTT
TRBJ2-2	TRBD1	many	TRBV9	CASSGQGDGAVNTGELFF	TGTGCCAGCAGCGGTCAGGGGGATGGGGCGGTGAACACCGGGGAGCTGTTTTTT
TRBJ1-6	-	many	TRBV9	CASSVDPFDTNGYSPLHF	TGTGCCAGCAGCGTAGATCCCTTTGACACTAACGGGTATTCACCCCTCCACTTT
TRBJ2-5	TRBD2	-	TRBV9	CASSVATRGGQETQYF	TGTGCCAGCAGCGTAGCTACGCGGGGGGGCCAGGAGACCCAGTACTTC
TRBJ2-1	-	-	TRBV9	CASSVDVNNEQFF	TGTGCCAGCAGCGTAGATGTGAACAATGAGCAGTTCTTC
TRBJ1-4	-	-	TRBV9	CASSPTMWGANEKLFF	TGTGCCAGCAGCCCCACGATGTGGGGGGCTAATGAAAAACTGTTTTTT
TRBJ2-2	-	many	TRBV9	CASSVGGVDTGELFF	TGTGCCAGCAGCGTAGGAGGGGTGGACACCGGGGAGCTGTTTTTT
TRBJ1-3	-	many	TRBV9	CASGMGTTGNTIYF	TGTGCCAGCGGAATGGGGACCACTGGAAACACCATATATTTT
TRBJ1-3	-	many	TRBV9	CASSALGSSSGNTIYF	TGTGCCAGCAGCGCCCTGGGTTCCAGCTCTGGAAACACCATATATTTT
TRBJ1-2	-	many	TRBV21-1	CASSKPGDRRGWYGYTF	TGTGCCAGCAGCAAACCGGGAGATCGGCGGGGATGGTATGGCTACACCTTC
TRBJ1-1	-	many	TRBV9	CASSVLPGLNTEAFF	TGTGCCAGCAGCGTACTACCAGGGTTGAACACTGAAGCTTTCTTT
TRBJ2-1	TRBD2	many	TRBV9	CASSVGTSGGGTLF	TGTGCCAGCAGCGTAGGGACTAGCGGGGGTGGGACGCTCTTC
TRBJ2-2	-	many	TRBV9	CASSVTGLRTGELFF	TGTGCCAGCAGCGTAACTGGTCTACGGACCGGGGAGCTGTTTTTT
TRBJ2-1	TRBD2	many	TRBV9	CASSVATSGGAVEQFF	TGTGCCAGCAGCGTAGCTACTAGCGGGGGGGCTGTTGAGCAGTTCTTC
TRBJ2-3	-	-	TRBV9	CASSVDVADTDTQYF	TGTGCCAGCAGCGTAGACGTAGCGGACACAGATACGCAGTATTTT
TRBJ2-1	-	many	TRBV5-4	CASSFYGRNEQFF	TGTGCCAGCAGCTTTTACGGACGCAATGAGCAGTTCTTC
TRBJ2-3	TRBD1	medium-sized	TRBV9	CASSVDGDRADTQYF	TGTGCCAGCAGCGTAGATGGGGACAGGGCAGATACGCAGTATTTT
TRBJ1-5	-	many	TRBV9	CASSGPASNQPQHF	TGTGCCAGCAGCGGGCCAGCTAGCAATCAGCCCCAGCATTTT
TRBJ2-3	-	many	TRBV9	CASSSREGWGTDTQYF	TGTGCCAGCAGCTCCCGCGAGGGATGGGGGACAGATACGCAGTATTTT
TRBJ1-2	-	many	TRBV9	CASSPEPGSQSYGYTF	TGTGCCAGCAGCCCTGAACCCGGCAGCCAGAGCTATGGCTACACCTTC
TRBJ1-2	-	many	TRBV9	CASSRGMGYTF	TGTGCCAGCAGCAGAGGGATGGGCTACACCTTC
TRBJ2-2	-	many	TRBV9	CASSNWAGSSGELFF	TGTGCCAGCAGTAATTGGGCGGGGTCCTCCGGGGAGCTGTTTTTT
TRBJ2-3	-	many	TRBV9	CASSVSPLSGISTDTQYF	TGTGCCAGCAGCGTGAGCCCTCTAAGCGGTATTAGCACAGATACGCAGTATTTT
TRBJ2-7	TRBD1	many	TRBV9	CASSVGQVSYEQYF	TGTGCCAGCAGCGTCGGACAGGTCTCCTACGAGCAGTACTTC
TRBJ2-7	-	many	TRBV3-1	CASSQDREALAVSYEQYF	TGTGCCAGCAGCCAAGACAGGGAGGCGCTAGCCGTCTCCTACGAGCAGTACTTC